The 17 T cell receptor beta chains reported below all come from one sample, sequenced in a study of shared clonotypes between healthy human individuals. Clones were sequenced by immunoSEQ multiplex PCR, and TCRdb holds only the in-frame ones, with some missing. Counted here are about 2,500,000 clones, approximately 90% occurring once; the ten biggest clones make up 0.13% to 0.15%. Material for sequencing was naive CD4+ T cells sorted from blood. The subset was: CD45RA+ positively selected. Receptor source: a man younger than 35 in good health.

As to this clone: The same CDR3 can be traced to other DNA sequences in this sample. The chain couples TRBV30 to TRBJ2-7, with D hard to call. This CDR3 comprises 11 residues. V dropped 0 bases and J dropped 5 bases, with 5 bases sitting between them. The V gene's germline CDR1 is GTSNPN and CDR2 SVGIG (reference sequence). The CDR3: CAWSVRDEQYF. The DNA of the CDR3 is TGTGCCTGGAGTGTACGCGACGAGCAGTACTTC.

This chain uses TRBV6-5 with TRBJ1-1; no definite D call. V lost 5 bases and J 12 bases, leaving 25 bases between the germline ends. Germline CDR1 and CDR2: MNHEY and SVGAGI. The CDR3 contains 15 residues. In nucleotides, the CDR3 is TGTGCCAGCAGTCTCGACCAACCGGGGTCGAAGGTCTCTTTCTTT. Its translation is CASSLDQPGSKVSFF.

The chain couples TRBV30 to TRBJ2-3; D gene unclear. Germline CDR1 and CDR2: GTSNPN and SVGIG (reference sequence). V was cut by 0 bases and J by 2 bases, with 6 bases left in between. The length of the CDR3 is 13 residues. CDR3 sequence reads: CAWSVKLTDTQYF. Written as DNA, the CDR3 is TGTGCCTGGAGTGTAAAGCTCACAGATACGCAGTATTTT.

On this clone itself: Other DNA sequences of this sample code for an identical CDR3. The chain is built from TRBV6-6 and TRBJ2-7; 10 bases map to TRBD1. With V trimmed by 2 bases and J by 2 bases, 3 bases remained unmatched. Germline V CDR1 and CDR2: MNHNY, SVGAGI (reference sequence). CDR3 size: 15 residues. The CDR3 protein is CASSYAGTGAYEQYF. The CDR3 coding sequence is TGTGCCAGCAGTTACGCCGGGACAGGGGCCTACGAGCAGTACTTC.

V is TRBV18 and J is TRBJ1-2, with D perhaps TRBD1 (5 bases). The CDR3 has 15 amino acids. The V end was cut by 7 bases, the J end by 3 bases, with 18 bases between. Germline V gene sequence: CDR1 KGHSH, CDR2 LQKENI. This CDR3 reads CASLPSLGGDYGYTF. The CDR3 nucleotides are TGTGCCAGCTTACCCTCCCTGGGGGGGGACTATGGCTACACCTTC.

This sequence joins TRBV30 and TRBJ1-6, with D possibly matching TRBD1 (6 bases). Germline V CDR1 and CDR2: GTSNPN, SVGIG (reference sequence). V was clipped by 5 bases and J by 8 bases, with 19 bases between them. The CDR3 has 15 residues. CDR3: CAWGGGGTTDSPLHF. The CDR3 region has the DNA TGTGCCTGGGGGGGCGGGGGGACGACGGATTCACCCCTCCACTTT.

J is TRBJ1-4 and V is TRBV7-8; D remains ambiguous. The V and J ends lost 5 bases and 6 bases respectively, with 10 bases between them. Germline V lookup: CDR1 SGHVS, CDR2 FQNEAQ. This CDR3 has 13 amino acids. The chain's CDR3 is CASSVLGYEKLFF. The CDR3, as DNA: TGTGCCAGCAGCGTTTTAGGGTATGAAAAACTGTTTTTT.

The rearrangement links TRBV30 to TRBJ1-3; D remains unclear. Trimming stripped 4 bases from V and 0 bases from J, with 7 bases between. The CDR3 spans 13 residues. Per germline, CDR1 GTSNPN and CDR2 SVGIG (reference sequence). CDR3 sequence (DNA): TGTGCCTGGACCTACAGCTCTGGAAACACCATATATTTT. Translated: CAWTYSSGNTIYF.

J is TRBJ2-3 and V is TRBV6-5, with a possible D match to TRBD1 (6 bases). CDR1 is MNHEY, CDR2 SVGAGI, per germline. The CDR3 is 11 amino acids. V was trimmed by 6 bases and J by 8 bases, leaving 9 bases between them. Here the CDR3 reads CASRAGATQYF. CDR3 sequence (DNA): TGTGCCAGCAGGGCAGGGGCTACGCAGTATTTT.

The chain uses TRBV5-1 and TRBJ2-3, with TRBD2 identical over 8 bases. Trimming at V came to 0 bases and at J to 1 base, leaving 4 bases not matched to a gene. CDR1 SGHRS and CDR2 YFSETQ come from the germline V gene. This CDR3 has 16 amino acids. CDR3 loop: CASSLVRSGGTDTQYF. CDR3 in DNA: TGCGCCAGCAGCTTGGTACGTAGCGGGGGCACAGATACGCAGTATTTT.

A single count supports this clone. The chain combines TRBV7-8 with TRBJ2-7; 7 nucleotides agree with TRBD1. The CDR3 consists of 15 residues. V shed 5 bases and J 0 bases; nucleotides not matched to a gene: 7. From germline, CDR1 is SGHVS and CDR2 FQNEAQ. This chain's CDR3 is CASSPETGSSYEQYF. The CDR3 DNA is TGTGCCAGCAGCCCCGAGACAGGGAGCTCCTACGAGCAGTACTTC.

The chain joins TRBV7-9 to TRBJ2-7; D gene uncertain. The CDR3 consists of 15 residues. Trimming removed 5 bases from V and 1 base from J, with 15 bases in between. The V gene's germline CDR1 is SEHNR and CDR2 FQNEAQ (reference sequence). The chain's CDR3 is CASSPPAATSYEQYF. The CDR3 region has the DNA TGTGCCAGCAGCCCACCGGCGGCTACGTCCTACGAGCAGTACTTC. Full variable domain (outside the CDR3, taken from reference TRBV7-9 and TRBJ2-7): DTGVSQNPRHKITKRGQNVTFRCDPISEHNRLYWYRQTLGQGPEFLTYFQNEAQLEKSRLLSDRFSAERPKGSFSTLEIQRTEQGDSAMYLCASSPPAATSYEQYFGPGTRLTVT.

This chain links TRBV7-3 with TRBJ2-7; 8 nucleotides match TRBD1. V lost 4 bases to trimming and J lost 0 bases; unmatched junction nucleotides: 5. The CDR3 extends over 15 amino acids. Per the germline V gene, CDR1 is SGHTA and CDR2 is FQGTGA. CDR3 loop: CASSSNRGASYEQYF. The CDR3 DNA is TGTGCCAGCAGCTCAAACAGGGGGGCCTCCTACGAGCAGTACTTC.

Only one count was recorded for this clone. The V gene is TRBV7-8, the J gene TRBJ2-5; the D call may be TRBD1 or TRBD2 (5 bases each). The CDR3 totals 14 residues. Germline V gives CDR1 SGHVS, CDR2 FQNEAQ. The V and J ends lost 1 base and 0 bases respectively, with 6 bases between them. CDR3 sequence reads: CASSLGGYQETQYF. The CDR3 DNA reads TGTGCCAGCAGCTTAGGGGGGTACCAAGAGACCCAGTACTTC.

This clone was seen a single time. The J gene is TRBJ2-3, the V gene TRBV7-9; 9 bases align to TRBD2. The CDR3 contains 17 residues. V shed 0 bases and J 6 bases; nucleotides not matched to a gene: 10. In germline, CDR1 is SEHNR, CDR2 FQNEAQ (reference sequence). The CDR3 here is CASSLAGLAGLLDTQYF. The CDR3 DNA reads TGTGCCAGCAGCTTAGCAGGGCTAGCGGGGCTACTTGATACGCAGTATTTT.

In DNA, the CDR3 is TGTGCCAGCATTTGGGCCCAGCAGAACACTGAAGCTTTCTTT. Protein product: CASIWAQQNTEAFF. The chain is built from TRBV6-1 and TRBJ1-1; no clear D gene. The CDR3 has 14 residues. The ends were cut back, 7 bases at V and 1 base at J, with 13 bases in the middle. Per the germline V gene, CDR1 is MNHNS and CDR2 is SASEGT.

The chain has TRBV5-1 and TRBJ1-5, with D unclear. This CDR3 region has 14 residues. CDR1 is SGHRS, CDR2 YFSETQ, per germline. V lost 0 bases and J lost 5, with 9 bases in between. CDR3 in DNA: TGCGCCAGCAGCTTGGCGGGGAAGGATCAGCCCCAGCATTTT. The encoded protein is CASSLAGKDQPQHF.